This passage covers 15 T cell receptor beta chains from one sample sequenced in a study of T cell responses to AZD1222 COVID-19 vaccine listed by TCRdb under 2021. The method behind the library was the immunoSEQ multiplex PCR assay. In TCRdb, the immuneACCESS table is reduced to in-frame sequences with V and J assigned. These tables do not hold every clone; where another copy was compared, an unresolved V gene accounts for under half, and the others remain unexplained. Here the sample has about 72,000 clones; about nine tenths occur a single time. The ten largest account for 25% to 35% of the sample. The time point label for this specimen denotes: about 28 days (+/-7) after the second vaccine dose. This sample comprised peripheral blood, obtained 28 days after the second AZD1222 dose. These receptors came from an adult who received the AZD1222 COVID-19 vaccine.

The chain couples TRBV11-3 to TRBJ2-2; 10 bases line up with TRBD2. Germline CDR1 is SGHNT and CDR2 is YENEEA. The CDR3 totals 14 residues. Unmatched junction bases numbered 0, after V lost 8 bases and J lost 0 bases. For the CDR3, the DNA is TGTGCCAGCCTAGCGGGGGCGAACACCGGGGAGCTGTTTTTT. Its protein is CASLAGANTGELFF.

In DNA form, the CDR3 reads TGTGCCAGCGGTGGACAGGGTGGGACCTACGAGCAGTACTTC. It encodes CASGGQGGTYEQYF. The rearrangement uses TRBV5-5 and TRBJ2-7; 8 nucleotides match TRBD1. Per germline, CDR1 SGHKS and CDR2 YYEKEE (reference sequence). The CDR3 covers 14 residues. The junction had 8 bases not matched to a gene; V was cut back by 7 bases and J by 2 bases.

The V and J genes are TRBV7-8 and TRBJ1-4, with 8 bases that match TRBD1. Trimming removed 5 bases from V and 5 bases from J; junction bases left unmatched: 10. The V gene's germline CDR1 is SGHVS and CDR2 FQNEAQ. The CDR3 runs 16 residues. The CDR3 protein is CASSLTTGGRNEKLFF. CDR3 sequence (DNA): TGTGCCAGCAGCCTGACCACAGGGGGTCGGAATGAAAAACTGTTTTTT.

This clone has a single count. The rearrangement links TRBV15 to TRBJ1-2, with 9 bases that match TRBD1. J was trimmed by 8 bases and V by 3 bases; bases with no gene match: 10. CDR3 length: 15 amino acids. CDR1 LNHNV and CDR2 YYDKDF come from the germline V gene (reference sequence). For the CDR3, the DNA is TGTGCCACCAGCAGCCAGGACAGGGGTTATTGGGGCTACACCTTC. Protein sequence: CATSSQDRGYWGYTF.

The chain recombines TRBV7-2 with TRBJ2-1, with D perhaps assigned TRBD1 or TRBD2 (5 bases each). Trimming shortened V by 8 bases and J by 6 bases, and 17 bases separated the two germline ends. The CDR3 spans 14 residues. Germline lookup yields CDR1 SGHTA and CDR2 FQGNSA. The CDR3 here is CASGWDAVTNEQFF. CDR3 DNA sequence: TGTGCCAGCGGATGGGACGCTGTAACCAATGAGCAGTTCTTC. The full variable domain, rest sourced from reference TRBV7-2 and TRBJ2-1, is GAGVSQSPSNKVTEKGKDVELRCDPISGHTALYWYRQSLGQGLEFLIYFQGNSAPDKSGLPSDRFSAERTGGSVSTLTIQRTQQEDSAVYLCASGWDAVTNEQFFGPGTRLTVL.

The sample holds one count of this clone. V and J are TRBV7-2 and TRBJ2-7; D is possibly TRBD1 or TRBD2 (5 bases each). V was pared by 1 base and J by 3 bases, with 7 bases between. CDR1 is SGHTA and CDR2 is FQGNSA in the germline V gene. This CDR3 region has 13 residues. DNA of the CDR3: TGTGCCAGCAGCTTAGGGGGGTTCTACGAGCAGTACTTC. Protein: CASSLGGFYEQYF.

The CDR3 nucleotides are TGTGCCAGCAGTTACTCCCGGGGCTCTGGAAACACCATATATTTT. Its protein is CASSYSRGSGNTIYF. The rearrangement links TRBV6-5 to TRBJ1-3; the D is unclear. Germline V gene sequence: CDR1 MNHEY, CDR2 SVGAGI. V was pared by 0 bases and J by 0 bases, with 6 bases between. The CDR3 sequence is 15 residues long.

V is TRBV19 and J is TRBJ2-1, with 10 bases lining up with TRBD2. The CDR3 extends over 16 amino acids. J lost 7 bases, V lost 1 base, and 7 bases had no gene match. CDR1 and CDR2 from the germline V gene are LNHDA and SQIVND (reference sequence). CDR3 sequence (DNA): TGTGCCAGTAGTATAGTTGGAGCGGGAGGGCGGAATGAGCAGTTCTTC. This encodes CASSIVGAGGRNEQFF.

This clone was counted a single time. CDR3: CASSLEAGVSNEQFF. The CDR3 region has the DNA TGTGCCAGCAGCTTGGAGGCGGGAGTTAGCAATGAGCAGTTCTTC. The chain recombines TRBV5-4 with TRBJ2-1, with 7 bases that match TRBD2. With V trimmed by 0 bases and J by 6 bases, 6 bases remained unmatched. In germline, CDR1 is SGHNT, CDR2 YYREEE (reference sequence). The CDR3 is made up of 15 amino acids.

This sequence joins TRBV9 and TRBJ1-1; D might be TRBD1 (5 bases). Germline loops: CDR1 SGDLS, CDR2 YYNGEE. The V end lost 3 bases, the J end lost 3 bases, and 9 bases lay between the germline ends. The CDR3 runs 13 residues. As DNA, the CDR3 is TGTGCCAGCAGCGGGGGGACCGACACTGAAGCTTTCTTT. Protein: CASSGGTDTEAFF.

This clone was picked up a small number of times. The chain joins TRBV2 to TRBJ2-3, with D uncertain. V shed 3 bases and J shed 5 bases, with 15 bases lying between them. Germline V lookup: CDR1 SNHLY, CDR2 FYNNEI. The CDR3 covers 15 residues. The CDR3 nucleotides read TGTGCCAGCAGTGAGTCGGGCGTCCTAATAGATACGCAGTATTTT. This gives the protein CASSESGVLIDTQYF.

This clone appeared once. This chain connects TRBV6-5 to TRBJ1-2; D is unclear. Trimming stripped 8 bases from V and 7 bases from J, with 11 bases between. The CDR3 spans 11 residues. Germline-derived CDR1 and CDR2 are MNHEY and SVGAGI. The CDR3 nucleotides read TGTGCCAGCGGGAGTGGGGTTGGCTACACCTTC. Its protein product is CASGSGVGYTF.

This sequence joins TRBV7-9 and TRBJ2-7; 8 nucleotides align to TRBD1. This CDR3 region has 14 residues. Germline CDR1 and CDR2: SEHNR and FQNEAQ (reference sequence). V lost 2 bases to trimming and J lost 9 bases; unmatched junction nucleotides: 9. CDR3 DNA sequence: TGTGCCAGCAGCTTAAACAGGGGGAATGGTGGGCAGTACTTC. Translation: CASSLNRGNGGQYF.

The chain joins TRBV27 to TRBJ1-2; perhaps TRBD1 as D (5 bases). V was trimmed by 3 bases and J by 5 bases, leaving 13 bases between them. Germline V gives CDR1 MNHEY, CDR2 SMNVEV (reference sequence). The CDR3 consists of 14 residues. CDR3 sequence reads: CASSLGGLGYGYTF. The CDR3 DNA sequence: TGTGCCAGCAGTTTGGGGGGTTTGGGTTATGGCTACACCTTC.

The chain joins TRBV7-2 to TRBJ1-1, with D tentatively TRBD1 (5 bases). Trimming removed 5 bases at V and 1 base at J, with 17 bases between. The germline CDR1 and CDR2 sequences are SGHTA and FQGNSA. The length of the CDR3 is 16 residues. The CDR3 loop reads CASSTRLGTWNTEAFF. The CDR3 region has the DNA TGTGCCAGCAGCACCCGCCTAGGGACGTGGAACACTGAAGCTTTCTTT.